These 29 T cell receptor beta chains were sequenced from one sample in a study of radiation and T cells in renal cell carcinoma. Here immunoSEQ multiplex PCR was the method, and the copy in TCRdb shows in-frame clones only, minus some. The sample lists more than 140,000 clones, roughly 85% occurring once. The time point here: baseline pretreatment blood. Treatment specified: 15 Gy SBRT to primary tumor, nephrectomy 4 weeks later. The sample here was blood, taken from a patient whose treatment included radiotherapy and nephrectomy. These receptors were obtained from a woman between 45 and 65 years old with renal cell carcinoma.

The V call is TRBV30, the J call TRBJ1-5; TRBD1 matches at 8 bases. From germline, CDR1 is GTSNPN and CDR2 SVGIG (reference sequence). The CDR3 totals 12 residues. The trim removed 5 bases at V and 6 bases at J, leaving 3 bases unmatched. The CDR3 reads CAWGQGLQPQHF. CDR3 bases: TGTGCCTGGGGACAGGGACTTCAGCCCCAGCATTTT.

Ten or more counts support this clone. V usage is TRBV7-2 and J usage is TRBJ2-7, with a possible D match to TRBD2 (7 bases). V dropped 2 bases and J dropped 2 bases, with 22 bases sitting between them. The CDR3 spans 18 residues. The germline V gene encodes CDR1 SGHTA and CDR2 FQGNSA. CDR3 protein: CASSLSHQGRGPPYEQYF. The CDR3 coding sequence is TGTGCCAGCAGCTTAAGTCATCAAGGGCGGGGGCCCCCCTACGAGCAGTACTTC.

The V and J genes are TRBV4-1 and TRBJ1-3; D unclear. Germline CDR1 and CDR2: MGHRA and YSYEKL. The CDR3 spans 15 residues. V lost 1 base to trimming and J lost 4 bases, with 11 bases between them. The CDR3 protein is CASSQVIGGGNTIYF. CDR3 coding DNA: TGCGCCAGCAGCCAAGTGATCGGTGGGGGAAACACCATATATTTT.

V usage is TRBV18 and J usage is TRBJ2-1; 10 bases map to TRBD2. The germline CDR1 and CDR2 sequences are KGHSH and LQKENI. With V trimmed by 3 bases and J by 7 bases, 3 bases remained unmatched. The CDR3 is 14 residues long. CDR3 sequence reads: CASSPLAGENEQFF. The DNA of the CDR3 is TGTGCCAGCTCACCTCTAGCGGGAGAAAATGAGCAGTTCTTC.

The chain links TRBV5-1 to TRBJ2-5; no firm D call. From germline, CDR1 is SGHRS and CDR2 YFSETQ. With 0 bases removed from V and 0 bases from J, the gap between germline ends came to 9 bases. The CDR3 contains 15 residues. The CDR3 nucleotides read TGCGCCAGCAGCTTGGAAACTACGTACCAAGAGACCCAGTACTTC. Its protein product is CASSLETTYQETQYF. Variable domain in full (rest from reference TRBV5-1 and TRBJ2-5): KAGVTQTPRYLIKTRGQQVTLSCSPISGHRSVSWYQQTPGQGLQFLFEYFSETQRNKGNFPGRFSGRQFSNSRSEMNVSTLELGDSALYLCASSLETTYQETQYFGPGTRLLVL.

The chain has TRBV19 and TRBJ1-3; no reliable D call. From germline, CDR1 is LNHDA and CDR2 SQIVND (reference sequence). The V end was cut by 1 base, the J end by 2 bases, with 15 bases between. This CDR3 is 17 amino acids long. The CDR3 DNA is TGTGCCAGTAGTATAGCGTTCTGGAAGGAGACTGGAAACACCATATATTTT. Translating gives CASSIAFWKETGNTIYF. The full variable domain, with the rest looked up from reference TRBV19 and TRBJ1-3, is DGGITQSPKYLFRKEGQNVTLSCEQNLNHDAMYWYRQDPGQGLRLIYYSQIVNDFQKGDIAEGYSVSREKKESFPLTVTSAQKNPTAFYLCASSIAFWKETGNTIYFGEGSWLTVV.

The J gene is TRBJ2-2, the V gene TRBV9, with unresolved D. This CDR3 contains 12 residues. Germline V gives CDR1 SGDLS, CDR2 YYNGEE. Trimming cost V 2 bases and J 4 bases, with 3 bases left between them. The CDR3 loop is CASSVITGELFF. The CDR3 nucleotides are TGTGCCAGCAGCGTGATCACCGGGGAGCTGTTTTTT.

This clone was observed a single time. The V and J genes are TRBV6-1 and TRBJ1-6; no clear D. In germline, CDR1 is MNHNS, CDR2 SASEGT. The CDR3 extends over 15 amino acids. V was clipped by 0 bases and J by 7 bases, with 10 bases between them. The CDR3 sequence: CASSEARDSNSPLHF. The DNA of the CDR3 is TGTGCCAGCAGTGAAGCGAGGGATAGCAATTCACCCCTCCACTTT.

This clone was seen at least ten times. The rearrangement joins TRBV5-4 to TRBJ2-1; unclear D gene. The CDR3 has 14 amino acids. V lost 4 bases and J 2 bases, leaving 10 bases between the germline ends. Per the germline V gene, CDR1 is SGHNT and CDR2 is YYREEE (reference sequence). The CDR3 nucleotides read TGTGCCAGCAGCAGAGAACTGGCCTACAATGAGCAGTTCTTC. As protein: CASSRELAYNEQFF.

The rearrangement joins TRBV9 to TRBJ2-2; 11 nucleotides line up with TRBD2. From germline, CDR1 is SGDLS and CDR2 YYNGEE. The CDR3 totals 16 residues. Trimming took 0 bases from V and 4 from J; bases not matched to a gene: 2. CDR3 residues: CASSVGTSGSTGELFF. As DNA, the CDR3 is TGTGCCAGCAGCGTAGGGACTAGCGGGTCCACCGGGGAGCTGTTTTTT.

The chain combines TRBV6-5 with TRBJ1-3, with D tentatively TRBD1 (5 bases). The V gene's germline CDR1 is MNHEY and CDR2 SVGAGI. V was shortened by 2 bases and J by 7 bases, with 15 bases between the two germline ends. This CDR3 comprises 15 residues. CDR3 nucleotide sequence: TGTGCCAGCAGTTACGTGCGGGGACCGGGGAACACCATATATTTT. As protein: CASSYVRGPGNTIYF.

The chain is built from TRBV6-5 and TRBJ1-2, with 10 nucleotides matching TRBD1. This CDR3 region has 13 residues. Germline assignment: CDR1 MNHEY and CDR2 SVGAGI. Trimming cost V 7 bases and J 7 bases; bases outside gene matches: 6. For the CDR3, the DNA is TGTGCCAGCACGACAGGGGGCGCTTCTGGCTACACCTTC. It specifies CASTTGGASGYTF.

The chain couples TRBV6-7 to TRBJ1-5, with a weak D call TRBD1 (5 bases). TRBV6-7 is classed as an ORF, of uncertain function. This CDR3 is 13 amino acids long. V was shortened by 2 bases and J by 5 bases, with 7 bases between the two germline ends. CDR3 nucleotide sequence: TGTGCCAGCAGTTACAGGGGCGATCAGCCCCAGCATTTT. As protein: CASSYRGDQPQHF.

This chain joins TRBV6-5 and TRBJ1-2; 10 bases map to TRBD1. The CDR3 has 14 residues. V was clipped by 0 bases and J by 7 bases; unmatched bases: 2. Germline loops: CDR1 MNHEY, CDR2 SVGAGI. CDR3 nucleotides: TGTGCCAGCAGTTACTCGACAGGGGGCGGTGGCTACACCTTC. It is translated as CASSYSTGGGGYTF.

The chain has TRBV9 and TRBJ2-1; TRBD2 matches 9 bases. Germline CDR1 is SGDLS and CDR2 is YYNGEE. After removal of 0 bases from V and 12 bases from J, the junction contained 13 bases not matched to a gene. This CDR3 is 16 amino acids long. CDR3 coding DNA: TGTGCCAGCAGCGTAGATGGCGGGGGGGTCAAAACGGTGCAGTTCTTC. Protein product: CASSVDGGGVKTVQFF.

The genes are TRBV15 and TRBJ1-1, with no clear D. CDR1 is LNHNV, CDR2 YYDKDF, per germline (reference sequence). The V end was cut by 8 bases, the J end by 0 bases, with 13 bases between. The CDR3 is 14 residues long. In DNA, the CDR3 is TGTGCCACCTACATAGACCCCGTGAACACTGAAGCTTTCTTT. Protein: CATYIDPVNTEAFF. Full variable domain (rest looked up from reference TRBV15 and TRBJ1-1): DAMVIQNPRYQVTQFGKPVTLSCSQTLNHNVMYWYQQKSSQAPKLLFHYYDKDFNNEADTPDNFQSRRPNTSFCFLDIRSPGLGDTAMYLCATYIDPVNTEAFFGQGTRLTVV.

The chain couples TRBV9 to TRBJ1-2; a weak D match, TRBD1 (5 bases). Germline lookup yields CDR1 SGDLS and CDR2 YYNGEE. Trimming stripped 4 bases from V and 1 base from J, with 14 bases between. The CDR3 spans 15 residues. In nucleotides, the CDR3 is TGTGCCAGCAGCTCCGGGACCGCCGTTAACTATGGCTACACCTTC. This gives the protein CASSSGTAVNYGYTF.

The chain recombines TRBV9 with TRBJ2-1; D may be TRBD2 (6 bases). V lost 3 bases and J lost 4, with 14 bases in between. This CDR3 contains 15 residues. CDR1 is SGDLS and CDR2 is YYNGEE in the germline V gene. CDR3 DNA sequence: TGTGCCAGCAGCGCCGGGGGAGGAGCTTACAATGAGCAGTTCTTC. Translating it yields CASSAGGGAYNEQFF.

DNA for the CDR3: TGCGCCAGCAGAAAAGACAGGGCCTACGAGCAGTACTTC. Its translation is CASRKDRAYEQYF. The V call is TRBV10-1, the J call TRBJ2-7, with 7 bases identical to TRBD1. CDR3 length: 13 amino acids. The V and J ends lost 6 bases and 2 bases, in that order; junction bases with no gene match: 4. Looked up from germline, CDR1 is WNHNN and CDR2 is SYGVQD (reference sequence).

The rearrangement links TRBV6-5 to TRBJ1-4, with D unclear. The germline V gene encodes CDR1 MNHEY and CDR2 SVGAGI. Trimming left V 2 bases short and J 8 bases short, with 9 bases between. CDR3 length: 13 amino acids. CDR3 loop: CASSYRESEKLFF. As DNA, the CDR3 is TGTGCCAGCAGTTACAGGGAGAGCGAAAAACTGTTTTTT.

The count of this clone is one. CDR3 nucleotide sequence: TGTGCCAGCAGCGTGGGACAGACACCGAATCAGCCCCAGCATTTT. It translates to CASSVGQTPNQPQHF. The chain combines TRBV5-8 with TRBJ1-5, with 7 positions matching TRBD1. Germline assignment: CDR1 SGHTS and CDR2 YDEGEE. V was clipped by 4 bases and J by 4 bases; unmatched bases: 8. This CDR3 region has 15 residues.

V and J are TRBV7-8 and TRBJ1-3; D remains unclear. The V gene's germline CDR1 is SGHVS and CDR2 FQNEAQ. V gave up 4 bases and J gave up 0 bases, with 16 bases separating them. This CDR3 is built from 17 residues. The CDR3 protein is CASSSRTVASSGNTIYF. In nucleotides, the CDR3 is TGTGCCAGCAGCTCGAGGACGGTCGCCTCCTCTGGAAACACCATATATTTT.

The gene calls are TRBV15 and TRBJ2-7, with D tentatively TRBD1 (5 bases). This CDR3 spans 15 amino acids. The ends were cut back, 0 bases at V and 1 base at J, with 10 bases in the middle. Germline CDR1 reads LNHNV; CDR2 reads YYDKDF (reference sequence). CDR3 in DNA: TGTGCCACCAGCAGAGACAGGGCGGTTTCCTACGAGCAGTACTTC. It translates to CATSRDRAVSYEQYF.

The chain recombines TRBV29-1 with TRBJ1-1, with no clear D. Germline CDR1 and CDR2: SQVTM and ANQGSEA. Trimming pared 4 bases from V and 4 bases from J, leaving 10 bases between. This CDR3 has 12 amino acids. CDR3 sequence reads: CSVGKGSTEAFF. Written as DNA, the CDR3 is TGCAGCGTTGGTAAGGGTAGCACTGAAGCTTTCTTT.

DNA of the CDR3: TGCGCCAGCAGCTACGGTGGGACAGGGGGCGTGGGGGAGCTGTTTTTT. Translation gives CASSYGGTGGVGELFF. This rearrangement joins TRBV4-3 to TRBJ2-2; 12 bases align to TRBD1. The CDR3 loop spans 16 amino acids. The J segment lost 8 bases and the V segment lost 5 bases, leaving 9 bases of the junction unmatched. Germline-derived CDR1 and CDR2 are LGHNA and YSLEER.

The gene calls are TRBV18 and TRBJ2-7; 8 bases line up with TRBD1. The CDR3 consists of 13 residues. Germline V gene sequence: CDR1 KGHSH, CDR2 LQKENI. Losses at the gene ends were 8 bases for V and 3 bases for J; bases not matched to a gene: 6. CDR3 protein: CASLPGQGYEQYF. CDR3 nucleotides: TGTGCCAGCCTTCCCGGACAGGGCTACGAGCAGTACTTC.

The CDR3 sequence is CAWSPQRNQPQHF. The CDR3 DNA follows: TGTGCCTGGAGTCCCCAGCGAAATCAGCCCCAGCATTTT. The chain uses TRBV30 and TRBJ1-5; D gene ambiguous. This CDR3 region has 13 residues. Trimming cost V 2 bases and J 4 bases, with 9 bases left between them. The germline V gene encodes CDR1 GTSNPN and CDR2 SVGIG (reference sequence).

The chain is built from TRBV15 and TRBJ2-2; 9 bases agree with TRBD2. V was pared by 9 bases and J by 3 bases, with 8 bases of the junction left unmatched. The length of the CDR3 is 15 residues. Germline V gene lookup returns CDR1 LNHNV and CDR2 YYDKDF (reference sequence). The CDR3 DNA sequence: TGTGCCACACTCAAAGGCGGGAGGGACACCGGGGAGCTGTTTTTT. This translates into CATLKGGRDTGELFF. The variable domain in full, with the rest retrieved from reference TRBV15 and TRBJ2-2, is DAMVIQNPRYQVTQFGKPVTLSCSQTLNHNVMYWYQQKSSQAPKLLFHYYDKDFNNEADTPDNFQSRRPNTSFCFLDIRSPGLGDTAMYLCATLKGGRDTGELFFGEGSRLTVL.

V is TRBV5-6 and J is TRBJ2-7; TRBD2 might be the D (6 bases). V was trimmed by 0 bases and J by 0 bases, leaving 10 bases between them. Germline assignment: CDR1 SGHDT and CDR2 YYEEEE. The CDR3 totals 15 residues. The CDR3, as DNA: TGTGCCAGCAGCTTGGGACGGAGGGGCTCCTACGAGCAGTACTTC. It codes for CASSLGRRGSYEQYF.